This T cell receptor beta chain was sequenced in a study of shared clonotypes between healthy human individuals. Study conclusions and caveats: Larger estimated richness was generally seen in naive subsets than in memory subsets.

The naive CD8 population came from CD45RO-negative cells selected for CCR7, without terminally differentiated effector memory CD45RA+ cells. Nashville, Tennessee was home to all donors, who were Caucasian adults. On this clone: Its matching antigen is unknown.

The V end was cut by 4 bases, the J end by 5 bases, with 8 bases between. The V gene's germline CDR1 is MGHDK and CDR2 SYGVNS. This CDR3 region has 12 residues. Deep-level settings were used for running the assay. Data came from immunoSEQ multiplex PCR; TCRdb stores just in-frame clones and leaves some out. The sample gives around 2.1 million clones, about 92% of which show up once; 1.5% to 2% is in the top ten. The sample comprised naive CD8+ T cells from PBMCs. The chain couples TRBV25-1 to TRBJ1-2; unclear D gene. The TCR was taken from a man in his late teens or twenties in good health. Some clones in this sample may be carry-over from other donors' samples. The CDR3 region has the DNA TGTGCCAGCAGTGGCCTTCGGTATGGCTACACCTTC. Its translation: CASSGLRYGYTF.